This entry features one TCR beta chain sequence. Its antigen is not known. The germline CDR1 and CDR2 sequences are MDHEN and SYDVKM. Trimming took 7 bases from V and 8 from J, leaving 17 bases between them. The CDR3 loop spans 14 amino acids. The sample belongs to a study of graft-versus-host responses after intestinal transplantation. Clones were sequenced by immunoSEQ multiplex PCR, and TCRdb holds only the in-frame ones, with some missing. The table shows 130,000 to 150,000 clones, with 80% to 95% occurring only once. This sample comprised unstimulated CD4+ T cells sorted from spleen or lymph node cells, obtained before intestinal transplant. The chain uses TRBV28 and TRBJ2-2; a weak D match, TRBD1 (6 bases). This TCR derives from a human donor who received an intestinal transplant. This CDR3 reads CASNPGQVGGELFF. CDR3 in DNA: TGTGCCAGCAACCCGGGACAAGTTGGAGGGGAGCTGTTTTTT.